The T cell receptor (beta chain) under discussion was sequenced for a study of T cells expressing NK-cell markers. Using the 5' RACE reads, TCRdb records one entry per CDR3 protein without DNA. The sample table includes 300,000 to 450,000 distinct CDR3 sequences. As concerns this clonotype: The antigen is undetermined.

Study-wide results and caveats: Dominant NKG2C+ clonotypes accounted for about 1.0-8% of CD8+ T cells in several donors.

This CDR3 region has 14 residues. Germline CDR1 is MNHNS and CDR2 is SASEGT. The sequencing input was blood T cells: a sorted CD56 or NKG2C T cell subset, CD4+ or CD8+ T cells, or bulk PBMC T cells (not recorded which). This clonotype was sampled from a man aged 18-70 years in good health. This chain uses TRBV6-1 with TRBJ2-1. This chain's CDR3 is CASSERWVGDEQFF.